This paragraph reports one T cell receptor beta chain. The antigen is unknown. This table comes from immunoSEQ multiplex PCR, and its TCRdb copy is limited to in-frame clones, with some not included. The sample has fewer than 150,000 clones, more than 85% seen once. This record comes from a study of T cell responses to AZD1222 COVID-19 vaccine. Study-level findings and limits: Seropositive at baseline were only six AZD1222 recipients. Females outnumbered males among donors, who were mostly white British; clonal diversity was possibly underestimated.

The germline gives CDR1 GTSNPN, CDR2 SVGIG (reference sequence). CDR3 length equals 11 residues. Trimming removed 1 base at V and 4 bases at J, with 3 bases between. Sequenced material: peripheral blood, taken on day 0 of AZD1222 vaccination. The genes are TRBV30 and TRBJ2-3; D is unresolved. The TCR comes from an adult in good health. The CDR3 loop is CAWSGSDTQYF. CDR3 nucleotides: TGTGCCTGGAGTGGGTCAGATACGCAGTATTTT. Variable domain in full (rest from reference TRBV30 and TRBJ2-3): SQTIHQWPATLVQPVGSPLSLECTVEGTSNPNLYWYRQAAGRGLQLLFYSVGIGQISSEVPQNLSASRPQDRQFILSSKKLLLSDSGFYLCAWSGSDTQYFGPGTRLTVL.